This T cell receptor beta chain derives from a study of blood T cell repertoires in COVID-19. Study in general: Donors in the United States, Italy and Spain gave samples during acute or convalescent COVID-19. Nucleic acid was either cDNA or gDNA, and it came from T cells, B-cell-depleted T cells, or PBMCs.

This CDR3 spans 17 amino acids. CDR1 is SGHDT and CDR2 is YYEEEE in the germline V gene. V gave up 3 bases and J gave up 7 bases; unmatched junction bases: 13. Profiled with immunoSEQ multiplex PCR; TCRdb holds only in-frame clones, not every one. The table includes roughly 81,000 clones, about 88% detected once. This clone occurred once. V and J are TRBV5-6 and TRBJ1-4, with 9 bases matching TRBD1. The sequence derives from a man in his 70s with active or convalescent COVID-19. Sequencing input: peripheral blood. The CDR3 nucleotides are TGTGCCAGCAGCTCACCTCTAGGACAGGGGAACGTTGAAAAACTGTTTTTT. Its protein is CASSSPLGQGNVEKLFF.